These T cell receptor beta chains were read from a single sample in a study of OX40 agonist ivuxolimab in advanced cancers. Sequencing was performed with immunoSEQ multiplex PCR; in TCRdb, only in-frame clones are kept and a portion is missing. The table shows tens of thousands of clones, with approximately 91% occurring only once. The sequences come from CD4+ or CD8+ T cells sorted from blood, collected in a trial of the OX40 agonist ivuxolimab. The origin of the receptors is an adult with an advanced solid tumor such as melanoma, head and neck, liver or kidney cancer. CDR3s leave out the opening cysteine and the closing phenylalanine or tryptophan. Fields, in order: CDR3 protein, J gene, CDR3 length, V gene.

cdr3_aa: ASSPGGLYNSPLH; j_call: TRBJ1-6; cdr3_length: 13; v_call: TRBV6-5
cdr3_aa: ASSLRGTSFGYT; j_call: TRBJ1-2; cdr3_length: 12; v_call: TRBV11-2
cdr3_aa: ASSLERGLMNGYT; j_call: TRBJ1-2; cdr3_length: 13; v_call: TRBV7-8
cdr3_aa: ASSLYQTNTEAF; j_call: TRBJ1-1; cdr3_length: 12; v_call: TRBV7-8
cdr3_aa: ASRGEGNEQY; j_call: TRBJ2-7; cdr3_length: 10; v_call: TRBV19
cdr3_aa: ASSRPDFSYNEQF; j_call: TRBJ2-1; cdr3_length: 13; v_call: TRBV5-1
cdr3_aa: ASSKQGAGKNIQY; j_call: TRBJ2-4; cdr3_length: 13; v_call: TRBV27
cdr3_aa: ASNHGQGNYGYT; j_call: TRBJ1-2; cdr3_length: 12; v_call: TRBV7-9
cdr3_aa: ASSPQTGRVSYEQY; j_call: TRBJ2-7; cdr3_length: 14; v_call: TRBV18
cdr3_aa: ASSVTPTGGPPNTEAF; j_call: TRBJ1-1; cdr3_length: 16; v_call: TRBV14
cdr3_aa: ASSEHGGRDYNEQF; j_call: TRBJ2-1; cdr3_length: 14; v_call: TRBV6-1
cdr3_aa: ASSLGEGAADSPYEQY; j_call: TRBJ2-7; cdr3_length: 16; v_call: TRBV5-1
cdr3_aa: ASSSLAGGINEQF; j_call: TRBJ2-1; cdr3_length: 13; v_call: TRBV6-6
cdr3_aa: ASQGYYNEQF; j_call: TRBJ2-1; cdr3_length: 10; v_call: TRBV2
cdr3_aa: ASSLNAGSGGPGELF; j_call: TRBJ2-2; cdr3_length: 15; v_call: TRBV7-2
cdr3_aa: ASSLDYYEQY; j_call: TRBJ2-7; cdr3_length: 10; v_call: TRBV11-2
cdr3_aa: ASPNLRQGEETQY; j_call: TRBJ2-5; cdr3_length: 13; v_call: TRBV6-5
cdr3_aa: ASSPSGTGQPQH; j_call: TRBJ1-5; cdr3_length: 12; v_call: TRBV19